Shown below are 21 T cell receptor beta chains from a single sample sequenced in a study of blood T cell repertoires in COVID-19. Repertoires were generated with immunoSEQ multiplex PCR, while TCRdb's copy carries only in-frame clones and drops some. This sample has under 500,000 clones, with around nine tenths found just once. Source material: PBMCs or T cells enriched from blood (not recorded which). These TCRs come from a woman younger than 30 with acute COVID-19.

This clone was observed a single time. The V and J genes are TRBV6-5 and TRBJ2-7, with D maybe TRBD1 (5 bases). Deletions cut 4 bases from V and 2 bases from J, with 15 bases between. The CDR3 loop spans 15 amino acids. Germline V gene sequence: CDR1 MNHEY, CDR2 SVGAGI. The chain's CDR3 is CASSSRQRDTYEQYF. DNA of the CDR3: TGTGCCAGCAGTTCACGACAGAGAGATACCTACGAGCAGTACTTC.

This sequence joins TRBV29-1 and TRBJ1-4; 9 bases agree with TRBD1. Germline assignment: CDR1 SQVTM and CDR2 ANQGSEA. The CDR3 totals 13 residues. The V and J ends lost 4 bases and 8 bases, in that order; junction bases with no gene match: 5. In nucleotides, the CDR3 is TGCAGCGTTGGTTCCGGGACAGGGGAAAAACTGTTTTTT. Protein product: CSVGSGTGEKLFF.

The chain links TRBV3-1 (or the pseudogene TRBV3-2) to TRBJ2-1, with D tentatively TRBD2 (5 bases). In germline, CDR1 is LGHDT, CDR2 YNNKEL (reference sequence). CDR3 length: 15 amino acids. Trimming cost V 4 bases and J 7 bases, with 17 bases left between them. This CDR3 is CASSPLESIVNEQFF. CDR3 in DNA: TGTGCCAGCAGCCCACTAGAAAGTATAGTAAATGAGCAGTTCTTC.

This clone was recorded only once. V gene TRBV15 combines with J gene TRBJ1-5; tentatively, D is TRBD1 (6 bases). Trimming removed 4 bases at V and 5 bases at J, with 12 bases between. The CDR3 covers 14 residues. The V gene's germline CDR1 is LNHNV and CDR2 YYDKDF (reference sequence). The DNA of the CDR3 is TGTGCCACCAGCATTAGGACAGCCCATCAGCCCCAGCATTTT. This sequence encodes CATSIRTAHQPQHF.

The chain uses TRBV7-9 and TRBJ1-1; 7 positions match TRBD1. V trimming: 5 bases; J trimming: 7 bases; junction bases outside the gene matches: 7. This CDR3 comprises 13 residues. Germline V gene sequence: CDR1 SEHNR, CDR2 FQNEAQ (reference sequence). Here the CDR3 reads CASSGTGVGEAFF. The CDR3 nucleotides are TGTGCCAGCAGCGGTACAGGGGTTGGTGAAGCTTTCTTT.

The V and J genes are TRBV5-4 and TRBJ2-3; 9 positions agree with TRBD2. The CDR3 sequence is 16 residues long. Looked up from germline, CDR1 is SGHNT and CDR2 is YYREEE (reference sequence). The ends lost 0 bases at V and 5 bases at J; junction bases unmatched: 7. The CDR3 sequence: CASSLATAGGQDTQYF. CDR3 in DNA: TGTGCCAGCAGCTTGGCCACCGCGGGGGGGCAAGATACGCAGTATTTT.

This rearrangement joins TRBV5-1 to TRBJ2-1, with 10 bases lining up with TRBD2. Germline CDR1 and CDR2: SGHRS and YFSETQ. The CDR3 has 16 residues. Germline trimming cut 4 bases from V and 7 bases from J; bases unmatched to any gene: 11. The DNA for the CDR3 is TGCGCCAGCAGCCGGACTGCTAGCGGGAGTTTGAATGAGCAGTTCTTC. Translating gives CASSRTASGSLNEQFF.

In its sample, this clone was seen a few times. This chain links TRBV28 with TRBJ2-1; TRBD2 aligns across 9 bases. CDR3 size: 18 residues. With 1 base clipped from V and 7 bases from J, the junction kept 14 bases outside the gene matches. The germline gives CDR1 MDHEN, CDR2 SYDVKM. The CDR3 reads CASSLSHSGSIGRNEQFF. The CDR3 nucleotides are TGTGCCAGCAGTTTATCTCATAGCGGGAGTATCGGCCGTAATGAGCAGTTCTTC.

V and J are TRBV28 and TRBJ1-3; D is perhaps TRBD1 (5 bases). The CDR3 covers 14 residues. Germline assignment: CDR1 MDHEN and CDR2 SYDVKM. The germline V and J ends were trimmed by 5 bases and 4 bases, with 12 bases remaining between them. The CDR3 here is CASSPTGAGNTIYF. CDR3 DNA sequence: TGTGCCAGCAGTCCTACAGGAGCCGGAAACACCATATATTTT.

V and J are TRBV5-5 and TRBJ2-7; tentatively, D is TRBD1 (6 bases). The germline V gene has CDR1 SGHKS and CDR2 YYEKEE (reference sequence). V shed 4 bases and J shed 6 bases, with 20 bases lying between them. This CDR3 comprises 15 residues. In nucleotides, the CDR3 is TGTGCCAGCAGCCCTGACAGGTCCATTCCCGGCGAGCAGTACTTC. Its protein is CASSPDRSIPGEQYF.

This rearrangement joins TRBV5-4 to TRBJ1-6; D is unresolved. Trimming removed 4 bases at V and 4 bases at J, with 12 bases between. Germline CDR1 and CDR2: SGHNT and YYREEE (reference sequence). The CDR3 has 15 residues. CDR3 DNA: TGTGCCAGCAGCCTAGAGGCGGATTATAATTCACCCCTCCACTTT. Translating gives CASSLEADYNSPLHF.

The J gene is TRBJ1-4, the V gene TRBV18; TRBD1 matches at 7 bases. From germline, CDR1 is KGHSH and CDR2 LQKENI. Losses at the gene ends were 2 bases for V and 5 bases for J; bases not matched to a gene: 5. The CDR3 length is 15 residues. In DNA, the CDR3 is TGTGCCAGCTCACCAGGGACAGAAAGGAATGAAAAACTGTTTTTT. Its protein product is CASSPGTERNEKLFF.

The V and J genes are TRBV28 and TRBJ2-7; TRBD1 matches at 10 bases. Losses at the gene ends were 6 bases for V and 4 bases for J; bases not matched to a gene: 6. The length of the CDR3 is 14 residues. Germline V gene lookup returns CDR1 MDHEN and CDR2 SYDVKM. CDR3 sequence: CASRGTGALYEQYF. CDR3 nucleotide sequence: TGTGCCAGCAGAGGGACAGGGGCGCTTTACGAGCAGTACTTC.

The CDR3: CASSLGTPNTEAFF. CDR3 DNA: TGTGCCAGCAGCTTAGGGACTCCGAACACTGAAGCTTTCTTT. The chain combines TRBV7-9 with TRBJ1-1; D not certain. Germline V CDR1 and CDR2: SEHNR, FQNEAQ (reference sequence). The CDR3 length is 14 residues. The ends were cut back, 1 base at V and 1 base at J, with 7 bases in the middle.

This chain connects TRBV4-2 to TRBJ1-6; TRBD1 agrees at 7 bases. With V trimmed by 0 bases and J by 6 bases, 2 bases remained unmatched. In germline, CDR1 is LGHNA, CDR2 YNFKEQ. The CDR3 loop spans 15 amino acids. The DNA of the CDR3 is TGTGCCAGCAGCCAAGAAGCAGGGGGTAATTCACCCCTCCACTTT. Amino acid sequence: CASSQEAGGNSPLHF.

The CDR3 reads CASSQGTGIVLAKNIQYF. In DNA form, the CDR3 reads TGTGCCAGCAGCCAGGGGACAGGCATAGTCCTAGCCAAAAACATTCAGTACTTC. The J gene is TRBJ2-4, the V gene TRBV3-1 (or the pseudogene TRBV3-2), with 8 bases fitting TRBD1. Germline V gene lookup returns CDR1 LGHDT and CDR2 YNNKEL (reference sequence). Trimming removed 3 bases from V and 0 bases from J; junction bases left unmatched: 10. The CDR3 extends over 18 amino acids.

The rearrangement links TRBV18 to TRBJ2-1, with 10 bases aligning to TRBD1. The germline V gene encodes CDR1 KGHSH and CDR2 LQKENI. V was clipped by 5 bases and J by 5 bases; unmatched bases: 6. CDR3 size: 15 residues. The CDR3 DNA is TGTGCCAGCTCATCTCCGGGACAGGGGCACAATGAGCAGTTCTTC. This sequence encodes CASSSPGQGHNEQFF.

The rearrangement uses TRBV9 and TRBJ2-3, with D possibly being TRBD2 (5 bases). From germline, CDR1 is SGDLS and CDR2 YYNGEE. The CDR3 covers 12 residues. The germline V and J ends were trimmed by 0 bases and 7 bases, with 6 bases remaining between them. The CDR3 DNA reads as TGTGCCAGCAGCGTAGTCGGGAATACGCAGTATTTT. Its translation is CASSVVGNTQYF.

This rearrangement joins TRBV3-1 (or the pseudogene TRBV3-2) to TRBJ1-1; D perhaps matches TRBD1 (5 bases). This CDR3 has 15 amino acids. Trimming pared 1 base from V and 3 bases from J, leaving 12 bases between. Germline CDR1 and CDR2: LGHDT and YNNKEL (reference sequence). Here the CDR3 DNA reads TGTGCCAGCAGCCAAGGTACAGGAAAGTACACTGAAGCTTTCTTT. Protein sequence: CASSQGTGKYTEAFF.

CDR3: CASRKLATNEQFF. The CDR3 DNA follows: TGTGCCAGCAGGAAACTAGCGACCAATGAGCAGTTCTTC. The chain combines TRBV6-5 with TRBJ2-1, with TRBD2 matching 7 bases. Germline V gene data show CDR1 as MNHEY and CDR2 as SVGAGI. V trimming: 6 bases; J trimming: 6 bases; junction bases outside the gene matches: 5. The CDR3 loop spans 13 amino acids.

The rearrangement links TRBV27 to TRBJ1-6; 7 bases match TRBD1. The V and J ends lost 4 bases and 9 bases, in that order; junction bases with no gene match: 15. Per the germline V gene, CDR1 is MNHEY and CDR2 is SMNVEV (reference sequence). The CDR3 consists of 17 residues. DNA for the CDR3: TGTGCCAGCAGTTCAATCGCAGGAACAGGGGTAGGTTCACCCCTCCACTTT. It encodes CASSSIAGTGVGSPLHF.